This note documents a single TCR beta chain sequence. What it recognizes is unknown. These data are taken from a study of cytomegalovirus exposure and HLA in healthy donors. The study, taken as a whole, reports: The study recorded 150 to 200 TCR beta chains that were cytomegalovirus-associated.

Using immunoSEQ multiplex PCR, the repertoire was profiled, and TCRdb retains in-frame clones only, with some absent. Counted here are roughly 90,000 clones, around 85% occurring once; the ten biggest clones make up around 20%. Trimming cost V 0 bases and J 0 bases, with 7 bases left between them. CDR3 length equals 16 residues. Germline assignment: CDR1 SGHRS and CDR2 YFSETQ. The donors were part of the validation cohort of fewer than 150 subjects. That cohort was separate from the first cohort, which comprised 500 to 850 subjects. The sequencing input was PBMCs. The receptor's source is a man between 18 and 29 years old in good health and CMV-seropositive. The rearrangement links TRBV5-1 to TRBJ2-6; no definite D call. CDR3 sequence reads: CASSLVRPSGANVLTF. The CDR3 DNA follows: TGCGCCAGCAGCTTGGTGAGGCCCTCTGGGGCCAACGTCCTGACTTTC.